One and the same sample provided the 20 T cell receptor beta chains below, sequenced in a study of cytomegalovirus exposure and HLA in healthy donors listed by TCRdb under 2017. The library was made by the immunoSEQ multiplex PCR assay. For the multiplex PCR, a mixture combining 60 forward primers for TCR Vbeta segments and 13 reverse primers for TCR Jbeta segments was used. TCRdb carries this immuneACCESS record with in-frame sequences only. Its versions omit some clonotypes, under half of them owing to an unresolved V gene in the studies checked, with the rest unexplained. This sample comprises some 200,000 clones, roughly 83% of them detected only once. The ten largest clonotypes hold approximately 2.2% of the sample. Material for sequencing was PBMCs. These receptors all come from a woman aged 50 to 60 in good health and CMV-seronegative.

V usage is TRBV6-1 and J usage is TRBJ1-2, with D possibly matching TRBD1 (5 bases). The CDR3 runs to 16 residues. V was trimmed by 3 bases and J by 2 bases, leaving 16 bases between them. CDR1 is MNHNS, CDR2 SASEGT, per germline. The CDR3: CASSDPSINRNYGYTF. The CDR3 coding sequence is TGTGCCAGCAGTGACCCTTCTATAAACAGGAACTATGGCTACACCTTC.

The table lists this clone with a few counts. V usage is TRBV6-5 and J usage is TRBJ2-7, with 8 bases that match TRBD1. CDR1 MNHEY and CDR2 SVGAGI come from the germline V gene. The junction had 10 bases not matched to a gene; V was cut back by 2 bases and J by 7 bases. CDR3 size: 15 residues. Here the CDR3 DNA reads TGTGCCAGCAGTTACGCCAGGGGGCGGGCGGGGGAGCAGTACTTC. Its protein product is CASSYARGRAGEQYF.

This sequence joins TRBV9 and TRBJ2-3; the match to TRBD2 covers 15 bases. The J segment lost 6 bases and the V segment lost 4 bases, leaving 6 bases of the junction unmatched. CDR3 length: 16 residues. CDR1 SGDLS and CDR2 YYNGEE come from the germline V gene. DNA of the CDR3: TGTGCCAGCAGCCCAGGGACTAGCGGGGGGATCGATACGCAGTATTTT. It encodes CASSPGTSGGIDTQYF.

With regard to this clone: The same CDR3 arises from other DNA sequences in this sample as well. The rearrangement joins TRBV28 to TRBJ2-7; D uncertain. V shed 2 bases and J shed 4 bases, with 6 bases lying between them. Per germline, CDR1 MDHEN and CDR2 SYDVKM. The CDR3 is made up of 12 amino acids. In DNA form, the CDR3 reads TGTGCCAGCAGTTTAGGCAGATACGAGCAGTACTTC. It translates to CASSLGRYEQYF.

The chain employs TRBV10-3 and TRBJ2-1, with 12 bases that match TRBD2. This CDR3 region has 16 residues. Germline lookup yields CDR1 ENHRY and CDR2 SYGVKD. Trimming removed 8 bases from V and 0 bases from J; junction bases left unmatched: 5. This CDR3 is CAIQSTSGSSYNEQFF. The DNA of the CDR3 is TGTGCCATCCAGTCGACTAGCGGGAGCTCCTACAATGAGCAGTTCTTC.

The chain is built from TRBV5-6 and TRBJ1-4, with 7 bases identical to TRBD1. There are 19 residues in the CDR3. CDR1 is SGHDT, CDR2 YYEEEE, per germline. J gave up 6 bases and V 3 bases, and 20 bases lay outside the gene matches. The CDR3 bases are TGTGCCAGCAGCTCTCTGACAGGGCGAATTCAGCTGGCCGATGAAAAACTGTTTTTT. The encoded protein is CASSSLTGRIQLADEKLFF. The entire variable domain, with the rest obtained from reference TRBV5-6 and TRBJ1-4, is as follows: DAGVTQSPTHLIKTRGQQVTLRCSPKSGHDTVSWYQQALGQGPQFIFQYYEEEERQRGNFPDRFSGHQFPNYSSELNVNALLLGDSALYLCASSSLTGRIQLADEKLFFGSGTQLSVL.

This chain joins TRBV28 and TRBJ1-2; TRBD1 matches at 8 bases. Germline loops: CDR1 MDHEN, CDR2 SYDVKM. The CDR3 length is 13 residues. The trim removed 5 bases at V and 7 bases at J, leaving 6 bases unmatched. CDR3 bases: TGTGCCAGCAGTCTCGCAGGGGGCTTTGGCTACACCTTC. The encoded protein is CASSLAGGFGYTF.

The V and J genes are TRBV7-9 and TRBJ1-1; unclear D gene. Germline-derived CDR1 and CDR2 are SEHNR and FQNEAQ (reference sequence). The ends were cut back, 5 bases at V and 3 bases at J, with 10 bases in the middle. The length of the CDR3 is 13 residues. The CDR3 bases are TGTGCCAGCAGCCCTCGGTCCGACACTGAAGCTTTCTTT. Protein: CASSPRSDTEAFF.

This clone was picked up one time. V gene TRBV15 combines with J gene TRBJ2-3; TRBD2 aligns across 8 bases. The CDR3 is 17 amino acids. The trim removed 4 bases at V and 0 bases at J, leaving 9 bases unmatched. CDR1 is LNHNV, CDR2 YYDKDF, per germline (reference sequence). The CDR3 DNA is TGTGCCACCAGCACCAAGAGGGCTAGCGGGAGCACAGATACGCAGTATTTT. Encoded protein: CATSTKRASGSTDTQYF.

The genes are TRBV28 and TRBJ2-7, with TRBD2 identical over 7 bases. The CDR3 is 12 amino acids. The germline V gene encodes CDR1 MDHEN and CDR2 SYDVKM. J was trimmed by 6 bases and V by 6 bases; bases with no gene match: 5. CDR3 protein: CASSPGGVEQYF. CDR3 coding DNA: TGTGCCAGCAGCCCGGGGGGTGTCGAGCAGTACTTC.

This clone was found once. The gene calls are TRBV6-5 and TRBJ2-7; D unclear. The V end lost 5 bases, the J end lost 6 bases, and 14 bases lay between the germline ends. Germline V CDR1 and CDR2: MNHEY, SVGAGI. The CDR3 is 13 residues long. This CDR3 reads CASSPSLRGEQYF. In nucleotides, the CDR3 is TGTGCCAGCAGTCCCTCTCTACGAGGCGAGCAGTACTTC.

This chain joins TRBV7-2 and TRBJ2-5, with a weak D call TRBD1 (5 bases). V was cut by 1 base and J by 7 bases, with 13 bases left in between. Germline values: CDR1 SGHTA, CDR2 FQGNSA. The CDR3 consists of 14 residues. CDR3 residues: CASSLESTQGTQYF. The CDR3 DNA is TGTGCCAGCAGCTTAGAGTCTACCCAGGGGACCCAGTACTTC.

The J gene is TRBJ2-7, the V gene TRBV28, with D hard to call. The CDR3 totals 12 residues. V shed 5 bases and J shed 5 bases, with 10 bases lying between them. Per germline, CDR1 MDHEN and CDR2 SYDVKM. CDR3: CASSTQTDEQYF. The CDR3 DNA reads TGTGCCAGCAGTACTCAGACTGACGAGCAGTACTTC.

This clone has a handful of counts. This rearrangement joins TRBV28 to TRBJ1-3; D unresolved. This CDR3 contains 17 residues. V was cut by 5 bases and J by 2 bases, with 19 bases left in between. CDR1 MDHEN and CDR2 SYDVKM come from the germline V gene. The CDR3 sequence is CASSHSPPRRAGNTIYF. CDR3 coding DNA: TGTGCCAGCAGTCACTCCCCCCCCAGGAGGGCTGGAAACACCATATATTTT.

For the CDR3, the DNA is TGTGCCAGCAGCTTATTCAGCGGGGGAGGTGAGCAGTTCTTC. Residues: CASSLFSGGGEQFF. The chain links TRBV7-2 to TRBJ2-1; 8 bases are shared with TRBD2. The CDR3 length is 14 residues. Germline-derived CDR1 and CDR2 are SGHTA and FQGNSA. The trim removed 2 bases at V and 9 bases at J, leaving 6 bases unmatched.

The DNA of the CDR3 is TGCGCCAGCAGCCCAGGCACAGGGGGAGAAAAACTGTTTTTT. Encoded protein: CASSPGTGGEKLFF. J is TRBJ1-4 and V is TRBV5-1; 8 nucleotides agree with TRBD1. Germline V CDR1 and CDR2: SGHRS, YFSETQ. The junction had 7 bases not matched to a gene; V was cut back by 4 bases and J by 8 bases. This CDR3 spans 14 amino acids.

The gene calls are TRBV28 and TRBJ1-5; D remains unclear. This CDR3 contains 14 residues. The germline CDR1 and CDR2 sequences are MDHEN and SYDVKM. V lost 6 bases and J 0 bases, leaving 9 bases between the germline ends. The CDR3 DNA reads as TGTGCCAGCAGCTTTCCAGATAGCAATCAGCCCCAGCATTTT. Its translation is CASSFPDSNQPQHF.

The chain has TRBV9 and TRBJ2-3; 13 positions match TRBD2. CDR1 is SGDLS and CDR2 is YYNGEE in the germline V gene. V lost 4 bases and J lost 1; bases outside the gene matches: 21. This CDR3 spans 22 amino acids. This CDR3 is CASSTPQSGSYGLAGGTDTQYF. Written as DNA, the CDR3 is TGTGCCAGCAGCACTCCCCAGAGTGGGTCGTACGGACTAGCGGGGGGCACAGATACGCAGTATTTT.

This clone was observed a handful of times. The chain carries TRBV6-1 and TRBJ1-5; D gene uncertain. CDR1 MNHNS and CDR2 SASEGT come from the germline V gene. The ends were cut back, 0 bases at V and 0 bases at J, with 6 bases in the middle. This CDR3 comprises 15 residues. The CDR3 region has the DNA TGTGCCAGCAGTGAAGCGGCGGGTAGCAATCAGCCCCAGCATTTT. It encodes CASSEAAGSNQPQHF.

Of note for this clone: The same CDR3 can be traced to other DNA sequences in this sample. The V call is TRBV7-9, the J call TRBJ1-5, with D tentatively TRBD1 (5 bases). Germline-derived CDR1 and CDR2 are SEHNR and FQNEAQ (reference sequence). V was trimmed by 5 bases and J by 7 bases, leaving 21 bases between them. The CDR3 length is 16 residues. Here the CDR3 DNA reads TGTGCCAGCAGCCCCGCGGGGGTAACCGGTGGACAGCCCCAGCATTTT. Protein product: CASSPAGVTGGQPQHF.